This T cell receptor beta chain was profiled in a study of technical replicates of blood from a few donors. The CDR3 extends over 15 amino acids. Trimming at V came to 5 bases and at J to 9 bases, leaving 15 bases not matched to a gene. The germline gives CDR1 SQVTM, CDR2 ANQGSEA. The table came from immunoSEQ multiplex PCR; TCRdb's copy has only in-frame clones and leaves some out. Among fewer than 60,000 clones listed, roughly 95% were seen once. This TCR came from a human donor in good health. Some clones in this sample may be carry-over from other donors' samples. The source material was PBMCs. V usage is TRBV29-1 and J usage is TRBJ2-1; 8 bases are a match to TRBD1. Here the CDR3 DNA reads TGCAGCGTTCCAAACCGGGACAGGCTGCAGGGTGAGCAGTTCTTC. Translating it yields CSVPNRDRLQGEQFF.